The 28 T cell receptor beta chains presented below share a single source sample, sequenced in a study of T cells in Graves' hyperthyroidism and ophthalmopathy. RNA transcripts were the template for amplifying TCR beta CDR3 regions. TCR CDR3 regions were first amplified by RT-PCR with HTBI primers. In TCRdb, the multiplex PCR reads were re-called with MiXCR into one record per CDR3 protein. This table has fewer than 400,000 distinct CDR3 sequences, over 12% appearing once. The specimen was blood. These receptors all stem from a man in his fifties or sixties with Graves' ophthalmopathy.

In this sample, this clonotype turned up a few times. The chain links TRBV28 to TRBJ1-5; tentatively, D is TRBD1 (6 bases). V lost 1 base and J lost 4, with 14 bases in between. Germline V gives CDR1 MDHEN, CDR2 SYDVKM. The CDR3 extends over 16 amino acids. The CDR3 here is CASSLSPGQSNQPQHF. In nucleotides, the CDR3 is TGTGCCAGCAGTTTATCACCAGGACAGAGTAATCAGCCCCAGCATTTT.

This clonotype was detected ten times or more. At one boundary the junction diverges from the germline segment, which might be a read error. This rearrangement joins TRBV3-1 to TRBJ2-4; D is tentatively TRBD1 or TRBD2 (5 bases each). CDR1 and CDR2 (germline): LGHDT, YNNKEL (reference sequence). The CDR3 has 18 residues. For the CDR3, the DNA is TGTGCCAGCAGTCAAGTTGGGGGAGCGCCTCTAGCCAAAAACATTCAGTACTTC. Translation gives CASSQVGGAPLAKNIQYF. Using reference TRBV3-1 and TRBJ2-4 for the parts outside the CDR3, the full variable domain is DTAVSQTPKYLVTQMGNDKSIKCEQNLGHDTMYWYKQDSKKFLKIMFSYNNKELIINETVPNRFSPKSPDKAHLNLHINSLELGDSAVYFCASSQVGGAPLAKNIQYFGAGTRLSVL.

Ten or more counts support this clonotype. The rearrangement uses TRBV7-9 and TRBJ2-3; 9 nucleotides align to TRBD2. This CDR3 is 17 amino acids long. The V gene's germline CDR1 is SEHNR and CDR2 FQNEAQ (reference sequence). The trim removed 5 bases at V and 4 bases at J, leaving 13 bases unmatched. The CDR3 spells CASSPRGAGGGADTQYF. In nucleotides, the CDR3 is TGTGCCAGCAGCCCAAGGGGCGCGGGAGGGGGCGCAGATACGCAGTATTTT.

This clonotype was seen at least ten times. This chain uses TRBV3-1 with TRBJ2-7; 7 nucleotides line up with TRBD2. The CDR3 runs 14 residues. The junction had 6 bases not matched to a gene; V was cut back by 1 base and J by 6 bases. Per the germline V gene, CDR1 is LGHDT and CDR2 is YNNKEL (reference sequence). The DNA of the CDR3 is TGTGCCAGCAGCCAAGGCGACCGCGGGGGCGAGCAGTACTTC. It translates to CASSQGDRGGEQYF.

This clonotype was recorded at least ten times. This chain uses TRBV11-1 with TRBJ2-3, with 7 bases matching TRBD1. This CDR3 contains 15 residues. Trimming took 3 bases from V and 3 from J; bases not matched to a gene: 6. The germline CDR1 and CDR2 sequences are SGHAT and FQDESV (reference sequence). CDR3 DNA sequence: TGTGCCAGCAGCTTCATGACAGGGAGTACAGATACGCAGTATTTT. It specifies CASSFMTGSTDTQYF.

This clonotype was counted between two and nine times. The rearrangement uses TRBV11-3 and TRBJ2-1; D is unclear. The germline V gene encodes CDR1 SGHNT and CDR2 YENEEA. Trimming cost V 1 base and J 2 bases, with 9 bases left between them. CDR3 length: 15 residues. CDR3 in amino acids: CASSLGLDPYNEQFF. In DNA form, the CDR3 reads TGTGCCAGCAGCTTAGGACTTGATCCCTACAATGAGCAGTTCTTC.

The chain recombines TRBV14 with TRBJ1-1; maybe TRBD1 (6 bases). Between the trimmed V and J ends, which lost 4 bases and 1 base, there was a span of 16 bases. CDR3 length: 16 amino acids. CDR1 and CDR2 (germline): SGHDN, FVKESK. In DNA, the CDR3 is TGTGCCAGCAGCCCACCTATAACAGGGCCGAACACTGAAGCTTTCTTT. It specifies CASSPPITGPNTEAFF.

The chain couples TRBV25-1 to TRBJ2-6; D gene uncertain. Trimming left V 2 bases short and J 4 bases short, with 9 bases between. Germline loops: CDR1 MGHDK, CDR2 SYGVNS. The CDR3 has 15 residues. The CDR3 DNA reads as TGTGCCAGCAGTGAACCCACGGCCGGGGCCAACGTCCTGACTTTC. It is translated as CASSEPTAGANVLTF.

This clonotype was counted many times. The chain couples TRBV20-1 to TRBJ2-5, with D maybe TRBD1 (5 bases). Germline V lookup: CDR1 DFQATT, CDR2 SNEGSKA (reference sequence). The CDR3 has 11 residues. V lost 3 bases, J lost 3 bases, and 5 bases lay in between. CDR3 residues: CSASREETQYF. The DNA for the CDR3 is TGCAGTGCTAGCAGGGAAGAGACCCAGTACTTC.

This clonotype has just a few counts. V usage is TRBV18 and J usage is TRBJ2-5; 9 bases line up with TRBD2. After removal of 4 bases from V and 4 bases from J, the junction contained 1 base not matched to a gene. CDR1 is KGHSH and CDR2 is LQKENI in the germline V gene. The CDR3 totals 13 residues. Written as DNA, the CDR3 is TGTGCCAGCTCACGGGGACTAGCAGAGACCCAGTACTTC. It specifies CASSRGLAETQYF. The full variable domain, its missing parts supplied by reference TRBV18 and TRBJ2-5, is NAGVMQNPRHLVRRRGQEARLRCSPMKGHSHVYWYRQLPEEGLKFMVYLQKENIIDESGMPKERFSAEFPKEGPSILRIQQVVRGDSAAYFCASSRGLAETQYFGPGTRLLVL.

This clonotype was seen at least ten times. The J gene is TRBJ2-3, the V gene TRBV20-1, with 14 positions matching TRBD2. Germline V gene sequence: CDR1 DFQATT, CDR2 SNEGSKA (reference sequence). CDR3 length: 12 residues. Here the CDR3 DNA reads TGCACGGGACTAGCGGGGGCAGATACGCAGTATTTT. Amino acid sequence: CTGLAGADTQYF.

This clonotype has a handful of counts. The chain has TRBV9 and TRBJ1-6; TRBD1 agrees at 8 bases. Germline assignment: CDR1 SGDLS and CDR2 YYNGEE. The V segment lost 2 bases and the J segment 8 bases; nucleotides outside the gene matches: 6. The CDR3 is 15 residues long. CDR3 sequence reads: CASSVGQAGDSPLHF. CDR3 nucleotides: TGTGCCAGCAGCGTGGGACAGGCGGGAGATTCACCCCTCCACTTT.

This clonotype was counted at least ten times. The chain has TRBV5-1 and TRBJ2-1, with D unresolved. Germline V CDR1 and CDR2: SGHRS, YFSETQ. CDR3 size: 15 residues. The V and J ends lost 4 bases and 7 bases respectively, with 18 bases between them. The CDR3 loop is CASSQLAPSGNEQFF. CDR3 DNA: TGCGCCAGCAGCCAACTTGCCCCTTCTGGTAATGAGCAGTTCTTC.

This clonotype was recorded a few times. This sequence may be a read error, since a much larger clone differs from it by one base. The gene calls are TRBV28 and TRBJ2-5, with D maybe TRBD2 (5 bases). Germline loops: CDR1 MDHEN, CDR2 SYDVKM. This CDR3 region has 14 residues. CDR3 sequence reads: CASINGRRQETRYF. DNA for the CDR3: TGTGCCAGCATAAACGGGCGGAGGCAAGAGACCCGGTACTTC.

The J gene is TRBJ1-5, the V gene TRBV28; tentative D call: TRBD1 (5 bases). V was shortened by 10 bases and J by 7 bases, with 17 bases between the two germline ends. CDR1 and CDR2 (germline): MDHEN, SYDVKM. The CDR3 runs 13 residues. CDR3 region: CAIRQSGSQPQHF. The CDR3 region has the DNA TGTGCCATCCGACAGTCGGGATCCCAGCCCCAGCATTTT.

Written as DNA, the CDR3 is TGTGCCTGGAGTGTTAACACTAATGAAAAACTGTTTTTT. Translated: CAWSVNTNEKLFF. V usage is TRBV30 and J usage is TRBJ1-4; no clear D. This CDR3 has 13 amino acids. Germline loops: CDR1 GTSNPN, CDR2 SVGIG (reference sequence). The V and J ends lost 0 bases and 2 bases respectively, with 4 bases between them.

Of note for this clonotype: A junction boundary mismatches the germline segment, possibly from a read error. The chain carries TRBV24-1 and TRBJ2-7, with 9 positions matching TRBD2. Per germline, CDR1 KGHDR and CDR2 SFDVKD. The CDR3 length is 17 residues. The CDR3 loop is CATSDLLIGTSSNEQYF. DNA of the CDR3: TGTGCCACCAGTGATTTGCTTATCGGGACTAGCTCCAACGAGCAGTACTTC.

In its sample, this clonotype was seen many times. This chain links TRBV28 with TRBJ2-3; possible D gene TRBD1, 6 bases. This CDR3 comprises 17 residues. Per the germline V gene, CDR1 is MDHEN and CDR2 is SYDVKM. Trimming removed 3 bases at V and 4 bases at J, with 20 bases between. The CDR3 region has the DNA TGTGCCAGCAGTTTCCCGTACAGGGTAGGGGGAGCAGATACGCAGTATTTT. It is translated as CASSFPYRVGGADTQYF.

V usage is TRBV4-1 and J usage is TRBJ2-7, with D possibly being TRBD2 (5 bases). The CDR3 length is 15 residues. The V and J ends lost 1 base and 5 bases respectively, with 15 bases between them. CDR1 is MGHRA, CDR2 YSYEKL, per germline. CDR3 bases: TGCGCCAGCAGCCAAGCATCCGGAGGAGGCGACGAGCAGTACTTC. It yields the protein CASSQASGGGDEQYF.

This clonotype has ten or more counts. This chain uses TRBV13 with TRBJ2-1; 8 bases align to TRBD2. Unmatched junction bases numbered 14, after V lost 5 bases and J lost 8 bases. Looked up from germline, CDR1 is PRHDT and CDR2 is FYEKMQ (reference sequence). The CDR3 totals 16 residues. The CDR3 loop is CASSKQAGVHYDEQFF. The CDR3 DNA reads TGTGCCAGCAGCAAACAAGCGGGAGTTCATTACGATGAGCAGTTCTTC.

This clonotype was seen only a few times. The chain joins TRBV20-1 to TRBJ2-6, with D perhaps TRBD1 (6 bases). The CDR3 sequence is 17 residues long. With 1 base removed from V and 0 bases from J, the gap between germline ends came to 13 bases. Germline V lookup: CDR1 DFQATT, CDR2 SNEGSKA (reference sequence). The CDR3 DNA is TGCAGTGCTAGAGGACAGGTGAACGGCTCTGGGGCCAACGTCCTGACTTTC. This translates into CSARGQVNGSGANVLTF.

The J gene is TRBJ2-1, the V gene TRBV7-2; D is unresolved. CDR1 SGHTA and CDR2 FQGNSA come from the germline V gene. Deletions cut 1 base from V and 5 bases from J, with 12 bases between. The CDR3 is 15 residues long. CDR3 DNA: TGTGCCAGCAGCTTAGGTTGGTCTCCCAACAATGAGCAGTTCTTC. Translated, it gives CASSLGWSPNNEQFF.

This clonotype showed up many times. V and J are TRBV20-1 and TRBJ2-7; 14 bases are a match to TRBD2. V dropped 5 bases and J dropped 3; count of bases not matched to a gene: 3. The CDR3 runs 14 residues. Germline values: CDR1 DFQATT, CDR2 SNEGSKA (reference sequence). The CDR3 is CSALGTSGSYEQYF. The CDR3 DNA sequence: TGCAGTGCTTTAGGGACTAGCGGGAGCTACGAGCAGTACTTC.

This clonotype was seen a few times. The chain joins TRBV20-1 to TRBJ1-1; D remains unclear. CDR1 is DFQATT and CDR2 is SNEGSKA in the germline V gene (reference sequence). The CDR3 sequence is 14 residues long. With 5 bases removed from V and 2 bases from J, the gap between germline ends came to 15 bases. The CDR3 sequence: CSAPSVQVNTEAFF. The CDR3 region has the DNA TGCAGTGCTCCTTCGGTCCAGGTTAACACTGAAGCTTTCTTT.

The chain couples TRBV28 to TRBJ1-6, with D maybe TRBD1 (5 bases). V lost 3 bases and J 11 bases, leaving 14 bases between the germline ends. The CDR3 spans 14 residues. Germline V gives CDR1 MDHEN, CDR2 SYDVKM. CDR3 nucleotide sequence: TGTGCCAGCAGTTTTTCAGGGCCAGGTCCACCCCTCCACTTT. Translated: CASSFSGPGPPLHF.

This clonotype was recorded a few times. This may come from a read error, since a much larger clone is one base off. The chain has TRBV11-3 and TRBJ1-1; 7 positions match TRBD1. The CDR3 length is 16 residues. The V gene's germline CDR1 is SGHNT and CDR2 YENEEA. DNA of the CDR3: TGTGCCAGCAGTCCTACCAGGGGGGTTATGAACGCTGAAGCTTTCTTT. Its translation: CASSPTRGVMNAEAFF.

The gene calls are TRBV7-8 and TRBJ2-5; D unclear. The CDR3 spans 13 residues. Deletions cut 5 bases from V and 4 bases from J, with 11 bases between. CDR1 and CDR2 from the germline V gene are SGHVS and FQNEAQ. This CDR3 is CASSTPYPETQYF. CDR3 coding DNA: TGTGCCAGCAGCACCCCTTATCCAGAGACCCAGTACTTC.

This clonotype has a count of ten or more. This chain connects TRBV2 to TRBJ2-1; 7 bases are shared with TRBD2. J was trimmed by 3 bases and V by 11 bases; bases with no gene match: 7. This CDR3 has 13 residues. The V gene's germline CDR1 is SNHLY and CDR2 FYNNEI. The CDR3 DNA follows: TGTGCCGTTCAGCGGGATCGCTACAATGAGCAGTTCTTC. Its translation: CAVQRDRYNEQFF.